Each of the 31 T cell receptor beta chains below was sequenced from the same sample in a study of blood T cell repertoires in COVID-19. Sequenced by immunoSEQ multiplex PCR; TCRdb stores in-frame clones only, minus some. The sample carries fewer than 180,000 clones, roughly 87% recorded once. The sequenced sample consisted of peripheral blood. The receptors stem from a woman aged 60-70 years with active or convalescent COVID-19.

V is TRBV7-2 and J is TRBJ1-2; TRBD1 matches 10 bases. V was pared by 3 bases and J by 3 bases, with 4 bases of the junction left unmatched. CDR1 is SGHTA, CDR2 FQGNSA, per germline. The length of the CDR3 is 15 residues. The CDR3 DNA sequence: TGTGCCAGCAGCTTCCTGACAGGGGGCTACTATGGCTACACCTTC. Residues: CASSFLTGGYYGYTF.

This clone was seen a single time. V is TRBV19 and J is TRBJ1-5; D ambiguous. Germline assignment: CDR1 LNHDA and CDR2 SQIVND (reference sequence). Deletions cut 0 bases from V and 8 bases from J, with 11 bases between. This CDR3 spans 14 amino acids. CDR3 residues: CASSIEHLAKPQHF. CDR3 nucleotides: TGTGCCAGTAGTATAGAACACCTGGCAAAGCCCCAGCATTTT.

The CDR3 sequence: CASSSFQDYTQYF. CDR3 DNA: TGCGCCAGCAGTTCCTTTCAGGACTACACGCAGTATTTT. V usage is TRBV10-2 and J usage is TRBJ2-3; D is perhaps TRBD2 (6 bases). Germline CDR1 is WSHSY and CDR2 is SAAADI. The CDR3 spans 13 residues. Trimming pared 5 bases from V and 9 bases from J, leaving 15 bases between.

V and J are TRBV6-2 or TRBV6-3 and TRBJ1-1; no clear D. Deletions cut 4 bases from V and 6 bases from J, with 12 bases between. Germline assignment: CDR1 MNHEY and CDR2 SVGEGT. The CDR3 sequence is 13 residues long. The CDR3 loop reads CASSSTLPSEAFF. DNA of the CDR3: TGTGCCAGCAGTTCGACACTGCCATCTGAAGCTTTCTTT.

The chain joins TRBV3-1 (or the pseudogene TRBV3-2) to TRBJ2-7, with TRBD2 matching over 10 bases. With 3 bases clipped from V and 3 bases from J, the junction kept 8 bases outside the gene matches. The CDR3 totals 16 residues. Germline lookup yields CDR1 LGHDT and CDR2 YNNKEL (reference sequence). The CDR3 loop reads CASSQHSGGLVYEQYF. The CDR3 DNA reads TGTGCCAGCAGCCAGCATAGCGGGGGGCTCGTCTACGAGCAGTACTTC.

This clone was picked up one time. The genes are TRBV6-2 or TRBV6-3 and TRBJ2-1; 8 bases are a match to TRBD2. Germline loops: CDR1 MNHEY, CDR2 SVGEGT. V lost 5 bases and J lost 3; bases outside the gene matches: 6. The CDR3 consists of 15 residues. The CDR3 protein is CASSGLAGHYNEQFF. CDR3 bases: TGTGCCAGCAGTGGATTAGCGGGGCACTACAATGAGCAGTTCTTC.

The rearrangement links TRBV21-1 to TRBJ2-3; no check of the table's D call, TRBD2, against the DNA was made. TRBV21-1 is a pseudogene locus. CDR3 length: 15 residues. The CDR3 spells CASSNIAGSTDTQYF. DNA of the CDR3: TGTGCCAGCAGCAATATAGCGGGGAGCACAGATACGCAGTATTTT.

This sequence joins TRBV7-2 and TRBJ1-5; 7 nucleotides match TRBD1. Germline lookup yields CDR1 SGHTA and CDR2 FQGNSA. The trim removed 1 base at V and 0 bases at J, leaving 3 bases unmatched. The CDR3 spans 16 residues. The CDR3 loop reads CASSLVQGSSNQPQHF. CDR3 DNA sequence: TGTGCCAGCAGCTTAGTACAGGGGAGTAGCAATCAGCCCCAGCATTTT.

This chain joins TRBV13 and TRBJ1-2; 8 positions match TRBD1. The CDR3 is 13 residues long. V lost 5 bases to trimming and J lost 7 bases; unmatched junction nucleotides: 6. CDR1 is PRHDT and CDR2 is FYEKMQ in the germline V gene (reference sequence). The CDR3 sequence is CASSLQGGSGYTF. In nucleotides, the CDR3 is TGTGCCAGCAGCCTACAGGGGGGGAGTGGCTACACCTTC. The whole variable domain, filled in from reference TRBV13 and TRBJ1-2, reads AAGVIQSPRHLIKEKRETATLKCYPIPRHDTVYWYQQGPGQDPQFLISFYEKMQSDKGSIPDRFSAQQFSDYHSELNMSSLELGDSALYFCASSLQGGSGYTFGSGTRLTVV.

In its sample, this clone was seen a few times. The CDR3 DNA reads as TGTGCCAGCAGTTTGACAGGGCATTTCACGGGCGGTCAGCCCCAGCATTTT. It yields the protein CASSLTGHFTGGQPQHF. The chain couples TRBV7-2 to TRBJ1-5; 7 nucleotides line up with TRBD1. The ends lost 6 bases at V and 6 bases at J; junction bases unmatched: 17. In germline, CDR1 is SGHTA, CDR2 FQGNSA. This CDR3 has 17 residues.

The rearrangement joins TRBV19 to TRBJ2-1; maybe TRBD1 (6 bases). CDR1 is LNHDA and CDR2 is SQIVND in the germline V gene (reference sequence). The CDR3 loop spans 15 amino acids. V was trimmed by 6 bases and J by 6 bases, leaving 18 bases between them. As DNA, the CDR3 is TGTGCCAGTAGCCATGCCAGGACAGTGTCCAATGAGCAGTTCTTC. As protein: CASSHARTVSNEQFF.

The rearrangement uses TRBV4-3 and TRBJ1-1, with 8 bases fitting TRBD1. The CDR3 sequence is 15 residues long. Trimming cost V 4 bases and J 5 bases; bases outside gene matches: 9. Per the germline V gene, CDR1 is LGHNA and CDR2 is YSLEER. CDR3 sequence: CASSRRQGLKTEAFF. CDR3 sequence (DNA): TGCGCCAGCAGCCGTAGACAGGGGCTTAAGACTGAAGCTTTCTTT.

The chain recombines TRBV7-3 with TRBJ2-3; maybe TRBD2 (5 bases). V was shortened by 2 bases and J by 4 bases, with 13 bases between the two germline ends. The germline V gene has CDR1 SGHTA and CDR2 FQGTGA. The CDR3 length is 15 residues. CDR3 nucleotide sequence: TGTGCCAGCAGCTTAGTAGCTAGCCCCGCAGATACGCAGTATTTT. It codes for CASSLVASPADTQYF.

CDR3 in DNA: TGTGCCACCAGCCCCGAAGGGGGCAGGGGGCCCCTATACTATGGCTACACCTTC. This translates into CATSPEGGRGPLYYGYTF. The chain links TRBV15 to TRBJ1-2; TRBD1 matches at 8 bases. The V segment lost 5 bases and the J segment 3 bases; nucleotides outside the gene matches: 17. The CDR3 is made up of 18 amino acids. Germline V gene data show CDR1 as LNHNV and CDR2 as YYDKDF (reference sequence).

V gene TRBV6-5 combines with J gene TRBJ2-7; tentative D call: TRBD1 (6 bases). The germline V gene has CDR1 MNHEY and CDR2 SVGAGI. The CDR3 spans 14 residues. Deletions cut 0 bases from V and 3 bases from J, with 9 bases between. Here the CDR3 DNA reads TGTGCCAGCAGTTACTCGGAGGACAGCTACGAGCAGTACTTC. It encodes CASSYSEDSYEQYF.

The CDR3 reads CASPGWQETQYF. CDR3 coding DNA: TGTGCCAGCCCTGGCTGGCAAGAGACCCAGTACTTC. The rearrangement joins TRBV3-1 (or the pseudogene TRBV3-2) to TRBJ2-5; no definite D call. Looked up from germline, CDR1 is LGHDT and CDR2 is YNNKEL (reference sequence). The CDR3 is 12 amino acids. Trimming stripped 8 bases from V and 2 bases from J, with 9 bases between.

This clone showed up just once. The chain has TRBV19 and TRBJ2-3, with TRBD2 as a possible D gene (5 bases). The germline V gene encodes CDR1 LNHDA and CDR2 SQIVND (reference sequence). The CDR3 is 13 residues long. The germline V and J ends were trimmed by 4 bases and 2 bases, with 7 bases remaining between them. The CDR3 sequence: CASSTTNTDTQYF. CDR3 bases: TGTGCCAGTAGTACGACTAACACAGATACGCAGTATTTT.

The chain carries TRBV10-3 and TRBJ1-5; D is possibly TRBD1 (5 bases). This CDR3 spans 15 amino acids. The germline CDR1 and CDR2 sequences are ENHRY and SYGVKD. V shed 3 bases and J shed 0 bases, with 9 bases lying between them. DNA for the CDR3: TGTGCCATCAGTGATGGGGGGAATAGCAATCAGCCCCAGCATTTT. Encoded protein: CAISDGGNSNQPQHF.

The CDR3 here is CAISGPAGGEQYF. Here the CDR3 DNA reads TGTGCCATCAGTGGCCCTGCGGGGGGCGAGCAGTACTTC. The rearrangement joins TRBV10-3 to TRBJ2-7, with TRBD2 matching over 8 bases. CDR1 is ENHRY and CDR2 is SYGVKD in the germline V gene. The CDR3 covers 13 residues. The J segment lost 6 bases and the V segment lost 4 bases, leaving 5 bases of the junction unmatched.

The chain couples TRBV7-3 to TRBJ1-3; 8 bases map to TRBD1. The V segment lost 2 bases and the J segment 3 bases; nucleotides outside the gene matches: 6. From germline, CDR1 is SGHTA and CDR2 FQGTGA. The CDR3 runs 16 residues. Here the CDR3 reads CASSLGDRSGGNTIYF. The CDR3 nucleotides are TGTGCCAGCAGCTTAGGGGACAGGTCGGGTGGAAACACCATATATTTT.

The chain employs TRBV5-6 and TRBJ1-6; 9 nucleotides agree with TRBD1. The CDR3 loop spans 16 amino acids. Trimming cost V 0 bases and J 3 bases; bases outside gene matches: 1. CDR1 is SGHDT and CDR2 is YYEEEE in the germline V gene. In DNA form, the CDR3 reads TGTGCCAGCAGCTTGGGGGGACAGGGCTATAATTCACCCCTCCACTTT. It translates to CASSLGGQGYNSPLHF.

This chain uses TRBV19 with TRBJ2-1; TRBD2 aligns across 9 bases. Germline lookup yields CDR1 LNHDA and CDR2 SQIVND (reference sequence). The trim removed 5 bases at V and 5 bases at J, leaving 1 base unmatched. CDR3 length equals 13 residues. CDR3 residues: CASSLAGNNEQFF. The CDR3 DNA is TGTGCCAGTAGTCTAGCGGGGAACAATGAGCAGTTCTTC.

This chain links TRBV5-1 with TRBJ2-1; possible D gene TRBD2, 7 bases. V shed 0 bases and J shed 5 bases, with 15 bases lying between them. The length of the CDR3 is 16 residues. CDR1 SGHRS and CDR2 YFSETQ come from the germline V gene. The CDR3 nucleotides read TGCGCCAGCAGCTTGGGCGGGGGCCCAGGCCACAATGAGCAGTTCTTC. Residues: CASSLGGGPGHNEQFF.

This chain uses TRBV19 with TRBJ1-4; 8 bases are shared with TRBD1. The CDR3 runs 16 residues. The germline CDR1 and CDR2 sequences are LNHDA and SQIVND (reference sequence). Trimming took 5 bases from V and 5 from J; bases not matched to a gene: 10. The CDR3 loop reads CASSPGQGLSNEKLFF. In DNA, the CDR3 is TGTGCCAGTAGTCCCGGACAGGGCCTCTCAAATGAAAAACTGTTTTTT.

The chain employs TRBV19 and TRBJ1-2, with D possibly matching TRBD1 (6 bases). With 6 bases removed from V and 4 bases from J, the gap between germline ends came to 18 bases. CDR1 is LNHDA and CDR2 is SQIVND in the germline V gene (reference sequence). The CDR3 is made up of 15 amino acids. The CDR3 here is CASSYGQLASYGYTF. The CDR3 DNA sequence: TGTGCCAGTAGCTACGGACAGCTCGCTTCCTATGGCTACACCTTC.

This clone was detected once. This sequence joins TRBV5-6 and TRBJ1-5, with 8 bases lining up with TRBD1. V gave up 0 bases and J gave up 6 bases; unmatched junction bases: 5. CDR3 length: 15 amino acids. Germline V gene sequence: CDR1 SGHDT, CDR2 YYEEEE. In DNA form, the CDR3 reads TGTGCCAGCAGCTTGGGGCAGGGGGCAGGTCAGCCCCAGCATTTT. It encodes CASSLGQGAGQPQHF.

The chain joins TRBV10-3 to TRBJ2-7; 8 bases agree with TRBD1. V shed 4 bases and J 3 bases; nucleotides not matched to a gene: 8. CDR1 and CDR2 (germline): ENHRY, SYGVKD. This CDR3 has 15 amino acids. The CDR3 reads CAISGGLGTGYEQYF. The CDR3 DNA follows: TGTGCCATCAGTGGTGGGTTGGGGACAGGCTACGAGCAGTACTTC.

CDR3 bases: TGTGCCAGCAGGGCAGCGGGAAACATTCAGTACTTC. This encodes CASRAAGNIQYF. The gene calls are TRBV2 and TRBJ2-4; TRBD2 might be the D (6 bases). CDR3 length: 12 amino acids. V was pared by 6 bases and J by 6 bases, with 9 bases between. Looked up from germline, CDR1 is SNHLY and CDR2 is FYNNEI.

The chain joins TRBV14 to TRBJ2-7, with TRBD2 matching 10 bases. CDR1 and CDR2 from the germline V gene are SGHDN and FVKESK. V shed 6 bases and J 5 bases; nucleotides not matched to a gene: 7. The CDR3 is 14 residues long. CDR3: CASSLGTSVHEQYF. In nucleotides, the CDR3 is TGTGCCAGCAGTCTAGGGACTAGCGTTCACGAGCAGTACTTC.

This clone has a single count. The rearrangement joins TRBV9 to TRBJ1-5; 8 bases align to TRBD1. The CDR3 covers 15 residues. With V trimmed by 3 bases and J by 1 base, 3 bases remained unmatched. Germline CDR1 reads SGDLS; CDR2 reads YYNGEE. The CDR3 region is CASSADRDSNQPQHF. DNA for the CDR3: TGTGCCAGCAGCGCGGACAGGGACAGCAATCAGCCCCAGCATTTT.

A note on this clone: Distinct nucleotide sequences in the sample also encode this CDR3. In DNA, the CDR3 is TGTGCCAGCTCACCAGGGGGCGGCAATCAGCCCCAGCATTTT. Translating it yields CASSPGGGNQPQHF. V is TRBV18 and J is TRBJ1-5; tentative D call: TRBD1 (6 bases). CDR1 is KGHSH, CDR2 LQKENI, per germline. V lost 2 bases and J lost 2, with 7 bases in between. The CDR3 is 14 amino acids.